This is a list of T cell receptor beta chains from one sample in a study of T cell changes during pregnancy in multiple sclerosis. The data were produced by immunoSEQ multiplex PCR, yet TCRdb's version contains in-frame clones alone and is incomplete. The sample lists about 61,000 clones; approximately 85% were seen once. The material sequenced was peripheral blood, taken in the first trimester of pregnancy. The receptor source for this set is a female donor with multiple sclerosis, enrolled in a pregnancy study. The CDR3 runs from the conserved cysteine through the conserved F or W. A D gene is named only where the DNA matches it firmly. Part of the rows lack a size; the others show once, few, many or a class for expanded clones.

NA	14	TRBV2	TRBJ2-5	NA	CASSAGGGRETQYF	TGTGCCAGCAGCGCCGGGGGCGGGAGAGAGACCCAGTACTTC
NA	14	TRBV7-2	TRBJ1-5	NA	CASTTGVSNQPQHF	TGTGCCAGCACTACCGGGGTCTCGAATCAGCCCCAGCATTTT
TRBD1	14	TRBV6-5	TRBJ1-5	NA	CASRPDRGDQPQHF	TGTGCCAGCAGACCCGACAGGGGTGATCAGCCCCAGCATTTT
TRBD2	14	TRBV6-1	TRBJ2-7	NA	CASPRTSGSYEQYF	TGTGCCAGCCCTAGGACTAGCGGGAGTTACGAGCAGTACTTC
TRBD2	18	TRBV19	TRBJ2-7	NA	CASNSGLAGGPPPYEQYF	TGTGCCAGTAACTCGGGACTAGCGGGAGGGCCCCCCCCCTACGAGCAGTACTTC
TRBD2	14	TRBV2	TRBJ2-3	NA	CASRKETSSDTQYF	TGTGCCAGCCGAAAAGAGACTAGCTCAGATACGCAGTATTTT
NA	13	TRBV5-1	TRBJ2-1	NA	CASGGAPGNEQFF	TGCGCCAGCGGGGGGGCCCCGGGGAATGAGCAGTTCTTC
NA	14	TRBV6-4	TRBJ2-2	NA	CASSDSAESGELFF	TGTGCCAGCAGTGACTCGGCGGAGAGCGGGGAGCTGTTTTTT
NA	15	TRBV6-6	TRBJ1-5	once	CASSLQGASNQPQHF	TGTGCCAGCAGTTTACAGGGAGCAAGCAATCAGCCCCAGCATTTT
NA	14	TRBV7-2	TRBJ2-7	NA	CASSPPGGTYEQYF	TGTGCCAGCAGCCCCCCAGGGGGGACCTACGAGCAGTACTTC
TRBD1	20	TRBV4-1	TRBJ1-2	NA	CASSQDGNLGPGQGNYGYTF	TGCGCCAGCAGCCAAGATGGGAACTTAGGTCCGGGACAGGGGAACTATGGCTACACCTTC
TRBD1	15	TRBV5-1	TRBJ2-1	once	CASRFSGTVYNEQFF	TGCGCCAGCAGGTTCTCCGGGACAGTCTACAATGAGCAGTTCTTC
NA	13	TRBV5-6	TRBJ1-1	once	CASSPLLNTEAFF	TGTGCCAGCAGCCCCCTTTTGAACACTGAAGCTTTCTTT
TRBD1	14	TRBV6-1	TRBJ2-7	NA	CASSEPGQGNEQYF	TGTGCCAGCAGTGAACCGGGACAGGGTAACGAGCAGTACTTC
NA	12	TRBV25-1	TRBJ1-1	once	CASSGTVPEAFF	TGTGCCAGCAGTGGGACTGTTCCTGAAGCTTTCTTT
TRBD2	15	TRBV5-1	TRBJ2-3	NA	CASSVRLAGEDTQYF	TGCGCCAGCAGCGTACGACTAGCGGGAGAGGATACGCAGTATTTT
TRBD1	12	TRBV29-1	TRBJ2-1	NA	CSERGQGDEQFF	TGCAGCGAAAGGGGACAGGGTGATGAGCAGTTCTTC
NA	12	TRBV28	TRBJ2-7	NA	CASSLSGGEQYF	TGTGCCAGCAGTTTAAGTGGGGGGGAGCAGTACTTC
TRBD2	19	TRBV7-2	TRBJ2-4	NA	CASSLDPSGSKPAKNIQYF	TGTGCCAGCAGCTTAGACCCTAGCGGGAGTAAGCCCGCCAAAAACATTCAGTACTTC
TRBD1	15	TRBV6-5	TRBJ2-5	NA	CASSYTTGGQETQYF	TGTGCCAGCAGTTACACAACAGGGGGCCAAGAGACCCAGTACTTC
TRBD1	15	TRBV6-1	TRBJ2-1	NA	CASSPPGQTYNEQFF	TGTGCCAGCAGTCCGCCGGGACAGACCTACAATGAGCAGTTCTTC
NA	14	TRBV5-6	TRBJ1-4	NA	CASSFSRRDEKLFF	TGTGCCAGCAGCTTTTCTAGACGGGATGAAAAACTGTTTTTT
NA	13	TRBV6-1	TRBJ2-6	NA	CATNTGGANVLTF	TGTGCCACCAACACAGGGGGGGCCAACGTCCTGACTTTC
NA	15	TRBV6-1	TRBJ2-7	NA	CASSEKTSSLYEQYF	TGTGCCAGCAGTGAAAAAACTAGTTCCCTCTACGAGCAGTACTTC
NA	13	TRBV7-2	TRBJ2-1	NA	CASSPPSARVQFF	TGTGCCAGCAGCCCTCCCTCGGCCCGGGTGCAGTTCTTC
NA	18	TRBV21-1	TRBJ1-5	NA	CASSKGGLGYRNNQPQHF	TGTGCCAGCAGCAAAGGGGGACTGGGGTATAGGAACAATCAGCCCCAGCATTTT